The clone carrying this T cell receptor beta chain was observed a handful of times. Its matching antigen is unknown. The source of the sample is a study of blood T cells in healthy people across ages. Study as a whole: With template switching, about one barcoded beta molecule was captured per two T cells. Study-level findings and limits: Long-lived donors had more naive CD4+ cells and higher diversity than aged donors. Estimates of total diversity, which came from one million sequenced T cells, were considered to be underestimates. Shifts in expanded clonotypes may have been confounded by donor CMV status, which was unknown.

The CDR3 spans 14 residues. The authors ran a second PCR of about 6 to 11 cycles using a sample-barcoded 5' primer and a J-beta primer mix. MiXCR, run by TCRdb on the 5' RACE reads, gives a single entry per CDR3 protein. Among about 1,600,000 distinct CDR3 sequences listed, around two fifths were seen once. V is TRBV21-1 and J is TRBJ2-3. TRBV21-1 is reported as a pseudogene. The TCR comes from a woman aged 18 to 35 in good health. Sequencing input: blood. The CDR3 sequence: CASSKVASTDTQYF. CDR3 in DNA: TGTGCCAGCAGCAAAGTCGCGTCCACAGATACGCAGTATTTT.